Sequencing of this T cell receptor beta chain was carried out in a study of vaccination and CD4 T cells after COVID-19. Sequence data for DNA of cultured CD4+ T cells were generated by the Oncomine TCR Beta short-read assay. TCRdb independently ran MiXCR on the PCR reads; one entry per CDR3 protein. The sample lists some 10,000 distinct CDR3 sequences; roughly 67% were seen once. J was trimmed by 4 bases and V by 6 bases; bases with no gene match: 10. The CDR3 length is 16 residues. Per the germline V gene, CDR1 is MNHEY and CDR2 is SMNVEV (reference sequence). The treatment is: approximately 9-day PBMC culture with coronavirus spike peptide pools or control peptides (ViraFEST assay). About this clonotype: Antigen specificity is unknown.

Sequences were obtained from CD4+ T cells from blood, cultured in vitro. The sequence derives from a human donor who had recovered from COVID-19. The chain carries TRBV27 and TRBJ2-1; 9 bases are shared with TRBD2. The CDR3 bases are TGTGCCAGCAGATTGCTGACTAGCGGAGCATACAATGAGCAGTTCTTC. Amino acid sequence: CASRLLTSGAYNEQFF.